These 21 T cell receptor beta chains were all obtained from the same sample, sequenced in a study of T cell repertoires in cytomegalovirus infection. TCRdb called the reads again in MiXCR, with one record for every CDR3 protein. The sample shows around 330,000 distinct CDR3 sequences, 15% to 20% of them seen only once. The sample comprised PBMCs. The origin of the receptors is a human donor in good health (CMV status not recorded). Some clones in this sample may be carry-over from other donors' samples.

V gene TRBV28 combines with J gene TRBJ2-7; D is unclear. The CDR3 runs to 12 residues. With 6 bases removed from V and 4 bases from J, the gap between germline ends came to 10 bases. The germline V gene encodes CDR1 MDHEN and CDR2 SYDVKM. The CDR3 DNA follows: TGTGCCAGCAGCCCCCCTTGGTACGAGCAGTACTTC. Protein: CASSPPWYEQYF.

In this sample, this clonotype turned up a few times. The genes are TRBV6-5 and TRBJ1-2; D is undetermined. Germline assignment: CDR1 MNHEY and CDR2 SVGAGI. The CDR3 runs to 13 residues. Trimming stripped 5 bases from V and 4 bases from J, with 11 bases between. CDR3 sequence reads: CASSPIGSYGYTF. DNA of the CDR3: TGTGCCAGCAGTCCTATCGGTTCCTATGGCTACACCTTC.

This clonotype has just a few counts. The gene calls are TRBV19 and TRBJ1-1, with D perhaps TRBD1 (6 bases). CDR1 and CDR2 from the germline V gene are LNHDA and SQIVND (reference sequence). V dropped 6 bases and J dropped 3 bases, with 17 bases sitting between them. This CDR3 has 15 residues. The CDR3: CASSQKSQGDTEAFF. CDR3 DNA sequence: TGTGCCAGTAGCCAGAAATCACAGGGAGACACTGAAGCTTTCTTT.

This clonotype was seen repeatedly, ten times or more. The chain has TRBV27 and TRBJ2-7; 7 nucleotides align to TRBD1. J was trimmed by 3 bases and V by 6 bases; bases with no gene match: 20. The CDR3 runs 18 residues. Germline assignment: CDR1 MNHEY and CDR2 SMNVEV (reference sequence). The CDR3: CASSLRTGSSVFGYEQYF. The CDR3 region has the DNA TGTGCCAGCAGCCTCCGGACAGGATCCTCTGTCTTTGGCTACGAGCAGTACTTC.

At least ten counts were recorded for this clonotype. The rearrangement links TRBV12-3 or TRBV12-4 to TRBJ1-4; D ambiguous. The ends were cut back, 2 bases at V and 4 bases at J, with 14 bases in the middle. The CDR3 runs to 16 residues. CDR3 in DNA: TGTGCCAGCAGTTTATCCCCAGAACTCTTTAATGAAAAACTGTTTTTT. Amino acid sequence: CASSLSPELFNEKLFF.

The DNA for the CDR3 is TGTGCCAGCAGCCAAAACCCCACCGGGACAGGGGGGGGAACTGAAGCTTTCTTT. Translated, it gives CASSQNPTGTGGGTEAFF. The chain links TRBV7-6 to TRBJ1-1; 11 bases match TRBD1. The CDR3 has 18 residues. Trimming removed 5 bases from V and 5 bases from J; junction bases left unmatched: 16. CDR1 and CDR2 from the germline V gene are SGHVS and FNYEAQ.

The CDR3 DNA follows: TGTGCCAGCACGGGACAGGGTGGCGACGAGCAGTACTTC. It encodes CASTGQGGDEQYF. The chain joins TRBV6-1 to TRBJ2-7, with 9 nucleotides matching TRBD1. The V gene's germline CDR1 is MNHNS and CDR2 SASEGT. After removal of 7 bases from V and 5 bases from J, the junction contained 6 bases not matched to a gene. The CDR3 is made up of 13 amino acids.

CDR3 nucleotide sequence: TGTGCCAGTAGTATAGCTGGGCTAGCGGACTACGAGCAGTACTTC. This translates into CASSIAGLADYEQYF. The J gene is TRBJ2-7, the V gene TRBV19; 7 bases are shared with TRBD2. Germline CDR1 is LNHDA and CDR2 is SQIVND (reference sequence). J gave up 3 bases and V 1 base, and 6 bases lay outside the gene matches. The CDR3 has 15 amino acids. Together with reference TRBV19 and TRBJ2-7, the CDR3 gives the full variable domain: DGGITQSPKYLFRKEGQNVTLSCEQNLNHDAMYWYRQDPGQGLRLIYYSQIVNDFQKGDIAEGYSVSREKKESFPLTVTSAQKNPTAFYLCASSIAGLADYEQYFGPGTRLTVT.

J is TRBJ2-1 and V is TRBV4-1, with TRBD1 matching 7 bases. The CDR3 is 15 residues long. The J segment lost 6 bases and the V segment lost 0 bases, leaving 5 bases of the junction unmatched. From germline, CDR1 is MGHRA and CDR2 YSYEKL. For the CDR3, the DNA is TGCGCCAGCAGCCAAGAACAGGGGTATCGCAATGAGCAGTTCTTC. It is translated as CASSQEQGYRNEQFF.

The chain's CDR3 is CATSRDTSGAYYEQYF. Written as DNA, the CDR3 is TGTGCCACCAGCAGAGATACCAGCGGGGCTTACTACGAGCAGTACTTC. This chain joins TRBV15 and TRBJ2-7; 7 positions agree with TRBD2. The CDR3 spans 16 residues. Trimming cost V 0 bases and J 3 bases; bases outside gene matches: 8. CDR1 LNHNV and CDR2 YYDKDF come from the germline V gene (reference sequence).

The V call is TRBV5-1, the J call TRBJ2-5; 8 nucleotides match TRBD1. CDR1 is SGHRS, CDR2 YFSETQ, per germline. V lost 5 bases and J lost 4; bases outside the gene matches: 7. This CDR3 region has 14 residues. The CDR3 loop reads CASRKTGDLETQYF. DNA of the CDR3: TGCGCCAGCAGAAAGACAGGGGATTTAGAGACCCAGTACTTC.

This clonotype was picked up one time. The CDR3 sequence: CASSGRGGAQQPQHF. In DNA form, the CDR3 reads TGTGCCAGCAGTGGGCGGGGAGGGGCTCAGCAGCCCCAGCATTTT. The V gene is TRBV2, the J gene TRBJ1-5; a weak D match, TRBD1 (5 bases). Germline CDR1 reads SNHLY; CDR2 reads FYNNEI. Trimming left V 4 bases short and J 7 bases short, with 17 bases between. The CDR3 extends over 15 amino acids.

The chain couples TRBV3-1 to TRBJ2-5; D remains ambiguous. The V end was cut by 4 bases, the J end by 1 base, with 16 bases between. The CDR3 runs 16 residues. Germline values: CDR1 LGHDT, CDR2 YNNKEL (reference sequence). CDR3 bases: TGTGCCAGCAGCCTCGGTCCGGAAACCGGCCAAGAGACCCAGTACTTC. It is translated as CASSLGPETGQETQYF.

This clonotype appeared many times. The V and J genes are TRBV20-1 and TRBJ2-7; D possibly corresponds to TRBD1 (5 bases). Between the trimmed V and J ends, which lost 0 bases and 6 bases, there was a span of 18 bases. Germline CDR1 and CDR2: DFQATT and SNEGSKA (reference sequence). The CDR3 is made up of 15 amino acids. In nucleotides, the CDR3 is TGCAGTGCTAGAGATTCGGCGGCAGGGCTTATCGAGCAGTACTTC. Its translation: CSARDSAAGLIEQYF.

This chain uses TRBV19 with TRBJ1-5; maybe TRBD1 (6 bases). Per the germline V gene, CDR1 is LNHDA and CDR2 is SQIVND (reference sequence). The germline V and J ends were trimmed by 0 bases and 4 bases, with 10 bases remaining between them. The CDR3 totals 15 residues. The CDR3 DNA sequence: TGTGCCAGTAGTATAGATCCTGGACAGAATCAGCCCCAGCATTTT. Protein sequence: CASSIDPGQNQPQHF.

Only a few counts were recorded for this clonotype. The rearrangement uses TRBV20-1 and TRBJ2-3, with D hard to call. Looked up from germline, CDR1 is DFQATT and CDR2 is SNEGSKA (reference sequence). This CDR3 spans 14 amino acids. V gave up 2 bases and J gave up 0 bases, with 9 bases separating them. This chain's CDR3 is CSARRTDSTDTQYF. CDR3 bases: TGCAGTGCTAGAAGGACGGATAGCACAGATACGCAGTATTTT.

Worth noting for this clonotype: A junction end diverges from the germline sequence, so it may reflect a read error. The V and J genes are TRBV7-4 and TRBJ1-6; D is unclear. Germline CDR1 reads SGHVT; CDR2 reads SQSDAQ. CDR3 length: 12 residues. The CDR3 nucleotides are TGTGCCAGCAGCGATGATAATTCACCCCTCCATTTT. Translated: CASSDDNSPLHF. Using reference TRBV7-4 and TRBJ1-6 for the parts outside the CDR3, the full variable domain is GAGVSQSPRYKVAKRGRDVALRCDSISGHVTLYWYRQTLGQGSEVLTYSQSDAQRDKSGRPSGRFSAERPERSVSTLKIQRTEQGDSAVYLCASSDDNSPLHFGNGTRLTVT.

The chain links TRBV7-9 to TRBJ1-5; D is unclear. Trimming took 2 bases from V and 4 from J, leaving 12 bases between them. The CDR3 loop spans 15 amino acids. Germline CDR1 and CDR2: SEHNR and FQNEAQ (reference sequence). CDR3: CASSLSAVGNQPQHF. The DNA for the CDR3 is TGTGCCAGCAGCTTATCGGCGGTTGGGAATCAGCCCCAGCATTTT.

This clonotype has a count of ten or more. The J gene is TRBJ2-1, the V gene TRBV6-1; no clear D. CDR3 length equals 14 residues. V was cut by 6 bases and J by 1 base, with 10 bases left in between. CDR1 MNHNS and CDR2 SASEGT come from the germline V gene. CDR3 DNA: TGTGCCAGCAGCGTCCAGCTTTCCTACAATGAGCAGTTCTTC. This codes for CASSVQLSYNEQFF.

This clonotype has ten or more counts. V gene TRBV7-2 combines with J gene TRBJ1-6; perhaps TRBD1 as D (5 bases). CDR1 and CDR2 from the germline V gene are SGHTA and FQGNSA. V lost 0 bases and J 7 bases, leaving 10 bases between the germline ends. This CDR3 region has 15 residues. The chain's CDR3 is CASSLAGARNSPLHF. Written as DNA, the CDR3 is TGTGCCAGCAGCTTAGCCGGGGCCAGAAATTCACCCCTCCACTTT.

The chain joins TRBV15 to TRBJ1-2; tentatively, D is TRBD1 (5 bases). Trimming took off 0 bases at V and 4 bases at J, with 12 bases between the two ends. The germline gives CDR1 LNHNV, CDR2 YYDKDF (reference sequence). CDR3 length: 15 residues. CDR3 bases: TGTGCCACCAGCAGAGACAAGCAGGGAACCTATGGCTACACCTTC. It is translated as CATSRDKQGTYGYTF.